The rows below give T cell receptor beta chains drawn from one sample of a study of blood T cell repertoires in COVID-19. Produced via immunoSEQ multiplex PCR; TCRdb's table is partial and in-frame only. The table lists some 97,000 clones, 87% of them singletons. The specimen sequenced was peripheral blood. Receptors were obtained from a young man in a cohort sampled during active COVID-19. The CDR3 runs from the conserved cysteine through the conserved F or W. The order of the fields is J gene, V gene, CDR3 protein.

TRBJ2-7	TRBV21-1	CASSKVALTGEYF
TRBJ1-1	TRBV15	CATSREAVDTEAFF
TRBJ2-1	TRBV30	CAWSVPQGWEFF
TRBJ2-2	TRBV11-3	CASSFGRTDTGELFF
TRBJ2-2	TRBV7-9	CASSTRGSTGELFF
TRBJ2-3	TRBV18	CASSPKTTGGRDTQYF
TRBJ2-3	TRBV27	CASSLRGQGADTQYF
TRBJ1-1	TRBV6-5	CASRRGENTEAFF
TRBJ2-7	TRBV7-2	CASSSRLAGQSAEQYF
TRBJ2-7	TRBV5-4	CASSPGGDRSYEQYF
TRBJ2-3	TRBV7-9	CASSSSGGASDTQYF
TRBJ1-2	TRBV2	CASTPVGGARGYTF
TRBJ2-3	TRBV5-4	CASSSPLTDTQYF
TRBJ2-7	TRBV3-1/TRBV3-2	CASSQDEKPSDTSGGTQSYEQYF
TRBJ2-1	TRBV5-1	CASSSDRALYNEQFF
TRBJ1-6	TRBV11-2	CASSLDRGHYSPLHF
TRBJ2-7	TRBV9	CASSVGGLLGDEQYF
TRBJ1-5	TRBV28	CASNRGGASQPQHF
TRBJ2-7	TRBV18	CASSPSDSREQYF
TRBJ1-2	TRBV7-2	CASSFFEGDYGYTF
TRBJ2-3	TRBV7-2	CASSSGTSPLDTQYF
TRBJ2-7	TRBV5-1	CASSRTGYEQYF
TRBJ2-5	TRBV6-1	CASSDLDSRKETQYF
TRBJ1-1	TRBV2	CASSYRANTEAFF
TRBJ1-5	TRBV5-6	CASSSGQGLNQPQHF
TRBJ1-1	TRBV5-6	CASSLEEYTEAFF
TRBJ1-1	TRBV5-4	CASSSTGGLNTEAFF
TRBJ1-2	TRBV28	CASLGGATPDYGYTF
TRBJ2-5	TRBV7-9	CASSRNPAQETQYF
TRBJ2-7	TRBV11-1	CASSSGGEQYF
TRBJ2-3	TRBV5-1	CASSFRTSGIDTQYF
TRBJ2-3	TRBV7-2	CASSLRRDYYTDTQYF